This is a list of T cell receptor beta chains from one sample in a study of T cells in Graves' hyperthyroidism and ophthalmopathy. Each CDR3 protein is one row after TCRdb ran MiXCR on the multiplex PCR reads. The sample has around 500,000 distinct CDR3 sequences; around an eighth are singletons. Sequenced sample: blood. These receptors all stem from a woman under 30 with Graves' hyperthyroidism. CDR3s include the opening cysteine and the closing phenylalanine or tryptophan. D genes are given only for firm matches. Not all rows give a size; the values are once, few, many and, for expanded clones, a class.

>-|13|few|TRBV6-6|TRBJ2-1
CASSYQDSNEQFF
TGTGCCAGCAGTTACCAGGACTCCAATGAGCAGTTCTTC
>-|14|medium-sized|TRBV2|TRBJ2-6
CASYRASGANVLTF
TGTGCCAGCTATCGGGCCTCCGGGGCCAACGTCCTGACTTTC
>-|14|-|TRBV7-3|TRBJ1-5
CASSLSGPNQPRHF
TGTGCCAGCAGCTTAAGCGGTCCCAATCAGCCCCGGCATTTT
>-|14|many|TRBV12-3/TRBV12-4|TRBJ2-7
CASNQMGGSYEQYF
TGTGCCAGCAACCAAATGGGGGGCTCCTACGAGCAGTACTTC
>-|14|-|TRBV29-1|TRBJ1-5
CSVAGGNRNQPQHF
TGCAGCGTTGCGGGTGGGAACCGCAATCAGCCCCAGCATTTT
>TRBD2|17|few|TRBV20-1|TRBJ2-3
CSALPGGSGQPTDTQYF
TGCAGTGCTCTCCCGGGGGGGAGCGGGCAACCCACAGATACGCAGTATTTT
>-|15|many|TRBV9|TRBJ1-1
CASSVETGRDTEAFF
TGTGCCAGCAGCGTAGAAACAGGTCGAGACACTGAAGCTTTCTTT
>-|13|many|TRBV11-3|TRBJ2-4
CASSFVRKDIQYF
TGTGCCAGCAGCTTTGTCCGGAAGGACATTCAGTACTTC
>-|16|many|TRBV10-3|TRBJ1-2
CAISESINRVGYGYTF
TGTGCCATCAGTGAGTCGATCAATAGGGTCGGCTATGGCTACACCTTC
>-|13|many|TRBV2|TRBJ1-2
CASKPRADWGYTF
TGTGCCAGCAAGCCCCGGGCCGACTGGGGCTACACCTTC
>TRBD1|15|-|TRBV3-1|TRBJ1-3
CASSPGTGNRNTIYF
TGTGCCAGCAGCCCCGGGACAGGGAATAGAAACACCATATATTTT
>-|16|few|TRBV7-9|TRBJ1-2
CASSSRGAPLRDGYTF
TGTGCCAGCAGCTCCAGGGGTGCCCCACTAAGGGATGGCTACACCTTC
>-|14|many|TRBV12-3/TRBV12-4|TRBJ2-3
CAIRWRGNTDTQYF
TGTGCCATCCGCTGGAGGGGAAACACAGATACGCAGTATTTT
>-|15|-|TRBV6-5|TRBJ1-2
CASSYGADAPYGYTF
TGTGCCAGCAGTTATGGGGCCGACGCTCCCTATGGCTACACCTTC
>-|15|many|TRBV5-1|TRBJ2-2
CASSLDGELTGELFF
TGCGCCAGCAGCTTGGATGGGGAGTTGACCGGGGAGCTGTTTTTT
>TRBD1|13|-|TRBV5-1|TRBJ1-4
CARGTGVNEKLFF
TGCGCCAGGGGGACAGGGGTTAATGAAAAACTGTTTTTT
>-|16|many|TRBV10-3|TRBJ2-2
CAISVQAKLRTGELFF
TGTGCCATCAGTGTACAAGCGAAACTCAGGACCGGGGAGCTGTTTTTT
>-|17|many|TRBV11-2|TRBJ1-3
CASSLAQIRVSGNTIYF
TGTGCCAGCAGCTTAGCCCAAATCAGAGTCTCTGGAAACACCATATATTTT
>TRBD2|16|many|TRBV7-9|TRBJ2-3
CASSLVLAGVSDTQYF
TGTGCCAGCAGTCTCGTACTAGCGGGAGTGTCAGATACGCAGTATTTT
>-|14|-|TRBV6-2/TRBV6-3|TRBJ2-3
CATQVRDRADTQYF
TGTGCCACGCAGGTGCGGGACCGCGCAGATACGCAGTATTTT
>TRBD1|13|-|TRBV12-5|TRBJ2-5
CASGLDRGETQYF
TGTGCTAGTGGTCTGGACAGGGGCGAGACCCAGTACTTC
>-|15|-|TRBV9|TRBJ2-2
CASTPGGWNTGELFF
TGTGCCAGCACCCCGGGCGGGTGGAACACCGGGGAGCTGTTTTTT
>TRBD1|16|-|TRBV9|TRBJ2-3
CASSASRQGFFDTQYF
TGTGCCAGCAGCGCCTCTCGACAGGGATTTTTTGATACGCAGTATTTT
>TRBD1|14|many|TRBV11-3|TRBJ1-2
CASSPGTGVGGYTF
TGTGCCAGCAGTCCCGGGACAGGGGTTGGAGGCTACACCTTC
>TRBD1|14|many|TRBV6-1|TRBJ1-5
CASSEDQGGRPQHF
TGTGCCAGCAGTGAAGACCAGGGGGGTCGGCCCCAGCATTTT
>TRBD1|16|-|TRBV7-2|TRBJ1-5
CASSQDLSRGRQPQHF
TGTGCCAGCAGCCAAGATCTAAGCAGGGGGCGCCAGCCCCAGCATTTT
>-|16|few|TRBV12-3/TRBV12-4|TRBJ1-2
CASTLGGAPLLIGYTF
TGTGCCAGCACCCTCGGGGGGGCGCCGTTACTTATAGGCTACACCTTC
>-|16|few|TRBV20-1|TRBJ2-2
CSAASWGARVTGELFF
TGCAGTGCCGCGTCATGGGGGGCGCGGGTCACCGGGGAGCTGTTTTTT
>-|11|many|TRBV29-1|TRBJ2-2
CSVGDTGELFF
TGCAGCGTTGGAGACACCGGGGAGCTGTTTTTT
>-|15|many|TRBV2|TRBJ1-3
CASSGGTQGGNTIYF
TGTGCCAGCAGTGGAGGGACACAGGGAGGAAACACCATATATTTT
>-|14|many|TRBV7-2|TRBJ2-7
CASRVTGATYEQYF
TGTGCCAGCAGGGTAACGGGCGCAACCTACGAGCAGTACTTC
>-|22|many|TRBV12-3/TRBV12-4|TRBJ2-7
CASSLNSGQTIGLLRGTYEQYF
TGTGCCAGCAGTTTAAACTCGGGGCAGACTATAGGGCTGCTGCGGGGAACCTACGAGCAGTACTTC
>-|16|many|TRBV6-1|TRBJ2-1
CASTDPRRLAYNEQFF
TGTGCCAGCACCGACCCCCGCAGACTAGCCTACAATGAGCAGTTCTTC
>-|15|-|TRBV19|TRBJ1-5
CASTSSGSSNQPQHF
TGTGCCAGTACCTCTTCAGGGTCTAGCAATCAGCCCCAGCATTTT
>-|17|-|TRBV4-1|TRBJ2-3
CASSQDRTVPETDTQYF
TGCGCCAGCAGCCAAGATCGGACAGTTCCTGAAACGGATACGCAGTATTTT